Below, one T cell receptor beta chain is given with its context. It has no known antigen specificity. Base quality data are lacking; no much larger clone is found one base away. For sequencing of the TCRbeta CDR3 region, genomic DNA was extracted from the sorted cells. The immunoSEQ Assay was used to sequence the TCRbeta CDR3 regions. The source is immuneACCESS, and TCRdb retained only in-frame sequences with V and J called. Part of the clones is not carried over; for the studies checked, unresolved V genes explain less than half of this, and the remainder is unexplained. Within this sample are about 31,000 clones, with 70% to 90% of them counted one time only. The ten largest clones capture roughly 50% of the sample. Patients with autoimmune disease history or receiving systemic immunosuppression were excluded from the trial. Peripheral blood for TCR sequencing was drawn from every dose cohort at baseline, at cycle 4 day 1 and at cycle 7 day 1. The samples were drawn from a first-in-human, open-label, multicenter phase I dose-escalation trial of ivuxolimab. Adults with locally advanced or metastatic head and neck squamous cell, hepatocellular, melanoma or renal cell carcinoma were enrolled in the trial. Before TCR sequencing, CD4+ T cells and CD8+ T cells from peripheral blood were sorted into separate populations.

The CDR3 numbers 14 residues from cysteine through phenylalanine. CDR3 DNA only is kept here, 42 bases in frame from base 1. Compared with germline, V lacks 2 bases and J lacks 3 bases; bases without a gene match: 5. From a lookup of the germline V gene (reference sequence), CDR1 and CDR2 are SGHKS and YYEKEE. This specimen comes from a study of OX40 agonist ivuxolimab in advanced cancers. In terms of the full investigation: Ivuxolimab, which targeted the costimulatory receptor OX40 (CD134), was an agonistic, fully human IgG2 monoclonal antibody. Intravenous ivuxolimab was administered to patients every 2 weeks at six dose levels: 0.01, 0.1, 0.3, 1.5, 3 and 10 mg/kg. Of the roughly 52 dose-escalation patients, hepatocellular carcinoma was present in about 20, melanoma in around 15, renal cell carcinoma in 9 and head and neck cancer in 9. In the dose-escalation cohort, 82.7% of patients were male, and the mean age was approximately 55 years, with a range of roughly 23 to 85. Prior anti-PD-1, anti-PD-L1 or anti-CTLA-4 therapy was permitted, and checkpoint inhibitors had been received by about 37% of dose-escalation patients. Partial responses occurred in three dose-escalation patients, of whom one had hepatocellular carcinoma and two had cutaneous melanoma. Peripheral TCRbeta sequencing aimed to test whether ivuxolimab altered TCR sequence diversity and caused clonal T-cell expansion. The paper reports the monotherapy dose-escalation portion (N ≈ 50 patients) of the phase I ivuxolimab trial.

General study outcomes and caveats: At doses of 0.1 to 3.0 mg/kg, clonal expansion of both CD4+ and CD8+ T cells in blood was seen between baseline and week 6. Low levels of normalized T-cell clonal expansion were also seen in some patients who did not respond. In partial responders in the 0.1-3.0 mg/kg groups, normalized peripheral clonal expansion was found to be among the lowest, especially among CD8+ T cells. The antigen specificity of the peripheral T cells that underwent clonal expansion was not determined. After ivuxolimab, expanded clones were on average more numerous among CD8+ T cells than among CD4+ T cells.

The sequencing used CD4+ or CD8+ T cells sorted from blood, collected in a trial of the OX40 agonist ivuxolimab. The clonotype was recovered from an adult with an advanced solid tumor such as melanoma, head and neck, liver or kidney cancer. Here the chain combines TRBV5-5 and TRBJ2-7, with TRBD1 identical over 7 junction bases. For the CDR3, the sequence is CASSLWDSSYEQYF. The sequence in DNA is TGTGCCAGCAGCTTATGGGACAGTAGCTACGAGCAGTACTTC.